The entry below describes one T cell receptor (beta chain). Residents of around 24 US areas, aged about 18 to 95 years, made up the participants. Grouping used clinical history reported by participants in a survey and questionnaire. Some clones are missing from TCRdb's copy, which holds only in-frame ones; the method was immunoSEQ multiplex PCR. The sample records over 200,000 clones, about 90% being singletons. The data originate from a study of blood T cell repertoires in COVID-19. Germline V gene sequence: CDR1 ENHRY, CDR2 SYGVKD. The CDR3 has 13 residues. The V gene lost 6 bases and the J gene lost 6 bases, with 14 bases spanning the gap.

This sequence originates from a woman younger than 45 with acute COVID-19. The chain is built from TRBV10-3 and TRBJ1-2; possibly TRBD1 for D (6 bases). What was sequenced was PBMCs or T cells enriched from blood (not recorded which). CDR3 DNA sequence: TGTGCCATCAGCACGAGAGGGGGTAATGGCTACACCTTC. Translation: CAISTRGGNGYTF.